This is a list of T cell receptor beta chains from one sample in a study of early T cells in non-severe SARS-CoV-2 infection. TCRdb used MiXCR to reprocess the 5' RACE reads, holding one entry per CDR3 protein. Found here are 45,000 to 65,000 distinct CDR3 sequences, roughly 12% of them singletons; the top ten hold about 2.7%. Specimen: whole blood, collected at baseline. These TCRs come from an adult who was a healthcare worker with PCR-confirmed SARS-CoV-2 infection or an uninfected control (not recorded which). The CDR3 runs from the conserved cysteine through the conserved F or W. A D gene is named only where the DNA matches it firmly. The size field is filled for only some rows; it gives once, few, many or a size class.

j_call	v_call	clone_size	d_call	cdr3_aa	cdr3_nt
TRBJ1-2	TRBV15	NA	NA	CATSRDGGFPGGYTF	TGTGCCACCAGCAGAGACGGGGGATTCCCGGGAGGCTACACCTTC
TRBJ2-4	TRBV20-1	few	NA	CSAKGPPPAKNIQYF	TGCAGTGCTAAAGGCCCCCCACCAGCCAAAAACATTCAGTACTTC
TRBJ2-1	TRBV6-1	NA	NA	CASSYEVASYNEQFF	TGTGCCAGCAGTTACGAGGTCGCCTCCTACAATGAGCAGTTCTTC
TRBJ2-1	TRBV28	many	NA	CASSLSRGVREQFF	TGTGCCAGCAGTCTTAGTCGGGGCGTTCGGGAGCAGTTCTTC
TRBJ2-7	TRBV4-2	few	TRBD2	CASSQGPGTSSYEQYF	TGTGCCAGCAGCCAAGGACCCGGGACTAGCTCCTACGAGCAGTACTTC
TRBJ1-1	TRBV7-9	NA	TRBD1	CASSPQGEGTEAFF	TGTGCCAGCAGCCCCCAGGGGGAGGGCACTGAAGCTTTCTTT
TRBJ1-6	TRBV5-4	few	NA	CASSFVDRINSPLHF	TGTGCCAGCAGCTTCGTTGACAGGATAAATTCACCCCTCCACTTT
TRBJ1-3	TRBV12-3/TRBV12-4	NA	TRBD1	CASSQDRGGNTIYF	TGTGCCAGCAGTCAAGACAGGGGGGGAAACACCATATATTTT
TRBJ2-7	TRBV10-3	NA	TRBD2	CAISGLALTGEQYF	TGTGCCATCAGTGGACTAGCGTTGACGGGAGAGCAGTACTTC
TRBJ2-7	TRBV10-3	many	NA	CAISDSTGSHEQYF	TGTGCCATCAGTGATTCTACAGGGTCCCACGAGCAGTACTTC
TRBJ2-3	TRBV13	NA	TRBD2	CASSLSGGRRDTQYF	TGTGCCAGCAGCCTTAGCGGGGGAAGGCGGGATACGCAGTATTTT
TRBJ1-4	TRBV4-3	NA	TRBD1	CASSQNRGTNEKLFF	TGCGCCAGCAGCCAGAACAGGGGGACTAATGAAAAACTGTTTTTT
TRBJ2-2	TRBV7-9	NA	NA	CASTPDTGELFF	TGTGCCAGCACCCCCGACACCGGGGAGCTGTTTTTT
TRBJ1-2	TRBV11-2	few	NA	CASSPQERFYGYTF	TGTGCCAGCAGCCCACAAGAGCGATTCTATGGCTACACCTTC
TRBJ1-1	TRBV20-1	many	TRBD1	CSAIRTGGGRTEAFF	TGCAGTGCCATTCGGACAGGGGGAGGGCGCACTGAAGCTTTCTTT
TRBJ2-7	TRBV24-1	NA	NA	CATSVAGEYEQYF	TGTGCCACCAGTGTCGCAGGGGAATACGAGCAGTACTTC
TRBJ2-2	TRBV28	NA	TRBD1	CASKRAGTAHTGELFF	TGTGCCAGCAAACGGGCCGGGACAGCTCACACCGGGGAGCTGTTTTTT
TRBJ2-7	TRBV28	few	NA	CATYGVSYEQYF	TGTGCCACGTACGGGGTGTCCTACGAGCAGTACTTC
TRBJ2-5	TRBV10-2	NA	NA	CASSESTLRGNQETQYF	TGCGCCAGCAGTGAGTCGACGTTGAGGGGGAACCAAGAGACCCAGTACTTC
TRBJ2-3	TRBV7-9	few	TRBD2	CASSFQLAGSTDTQYF	TGTGCCAGCAGCTTCCAACTAGCGGGTAGCACAGATACGCAGTATTTT
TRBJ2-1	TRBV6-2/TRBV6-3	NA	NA	CASDKKEGGNEQFF	TGTGCCAGCGACAAGAAAGAGGGGGGCAATGAGCAGTTCTTC
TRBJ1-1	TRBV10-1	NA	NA	CASSESSTSGAFF	TGCGCCAGCAGTGAGTCTTCGACCTCCGGAGCTTTCTTT
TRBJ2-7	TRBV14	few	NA	CASSPGLSSYEQYF	TGTGCCAGCAGCCCAGGACTCAGCTCCTACGAGCAGTACTTC
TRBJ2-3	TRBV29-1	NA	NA	CSVETMTDTQYF	TGCAGCGTTGAAACTATGACAGATACGCAGTATTTT
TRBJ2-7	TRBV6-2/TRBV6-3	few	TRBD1	CASSYSGQTNYEQYF	TGTGCCAGCAGTTACTCGGGACAGACAAATTACGAGCAGTACTTC
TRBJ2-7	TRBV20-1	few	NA	CSARERAGYEQYF	TGCAGTGCTAGAGAGAGGGCGGGCTACGAGCAGTACTTC
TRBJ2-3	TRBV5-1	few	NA	CASSLGTSTDTQYF	TGCGCCAGCAGCTTGGGGACTTCCACAGATACGCAGTATTTT
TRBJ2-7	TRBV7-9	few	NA	CASSLGRGINEQYF	TGTGCCAGCAGCTTAGGTAGGGGAATCAACGAGCAGTACTTC
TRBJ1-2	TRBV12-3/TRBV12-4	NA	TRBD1	CASSLSQGALGYTF	TGTGCCAGCAGTTTATCTCAGGGGGCTTTAGGCTACACCTTC
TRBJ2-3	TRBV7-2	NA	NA	CASSYYSDTQYF	TGTGCCAGCAGCTACTACTCAGATACGCAGTATTTT
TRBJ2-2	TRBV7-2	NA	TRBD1	CASSPRDRVIGELFF	TGTGCCAGCAGCCCCCGGGACAGGGTAATCGGGGAGCTGTTTTTT